This entry describes one TCR beta chain. The data were taken from a study of cytomegalovirus exposure and HLA in healthy donors. The V segment lost 11 bases and the J segment 1 base; nucleotides outside the gene matches: 8. CDR1 ENHRY and CDR2 SYGVKD come from the germline V gene. The CDR3 length is 14 residues. Assay: immunoSEQ multiplex PCR; the TCRdb copy retains only in-frame clones and omits some. The sample lists about 56,000 clones; around 93% were seen once. Input material: PBMCs. This receptor was taken from a woman between 18 and 30 years old in good health and CMV-seropositive. The chain joins TRBV10-3 to TRBJ1-1; 9 positions match TRBD1. The CDR3 sequence: CAGGGQGPNTEAFF. CDR3 nucleotides: TGTGCCGGTGGGGGACAGGGTCCGAACACTGAAGCTTTCTTT.